Below, 30 T cell receptor beta chains from the same sample are listed, as sequenced in a study of control samples from healthy donors and cancer patients. TCRdb's copy holds only in-frame clones and misses some; the assay was immunoSEQ multiplex PCR. This table has fewer than 25,000 clones, around 80% appearing once. The sequenced material came from PBMCs. The receptors come from an elderly man with head and neck cancer.

The chain is built from TRBV5-1 and TRBJ1-5, with D uncertain. Trimming took 0 bases from V and 7 from J, leaving 11 bases between them. The CDR3 runs 14 residues. CDR1 SGHRS and CDR2 YFSETQ come from the germline V gene. The chain's CDR3 is CASSLEDPSQPQHF. The CDR3 DNA sequence: TGCGCCAGCAGCTTGGAGGATCCGTCCCAGCCCCAGCATTTT.

The V and J genes are TRBV7-2 and TRBJ2-7, with 9 bases aligning to TRBD1. The CDR3 is 15 residues long. J gave up 3 bases and V 0 bases, and 3 bases lay outside the gene matches. Germline-derived CDR1 and CDR2 are SGHTA and FQGNSA. CDR3 coding DNA: TGTGCCAGCAGCTTAGCGGGACAGGGAGTCTACGAGCAGTACTTC. Its translation is CASSLAGQGVYEQYF.

The chain links TRBV28 to TRBJ1-1, with D maybe TRBD1 (6 bases). CDR3 size: 17 residues. Germline-derived CDR1 and CDR2 are MDHEN and SYDVKM. The V end was cut by 5 bases, the J end by 3 bases, with 22 bases between. In DNA form, the CDR3 reads TGTGCCAGCAGTACCCCGGGAGACAGGCGCGGGGACACTGAAGCTTTCTTT. It translates to CASSTPGDRRGDTEAFF.

This clone has just a few counts. V gene TRBV19 combines with J gene TRBJ2-5, with D maybe TRBD2 (6 bases). This CDR3 has 15 amino acids. V lost 2 bases and J lost 5, with 15 bases in between. Germline V CDR1 and CDR2: LNHDA, SQIVND (reference sequence). CDR3 sequence: CASSIMQGGSETQYF. As DNA, the CDR3 is TGTGCCAGTAGTATAATGCAGGGAGGTTCGGAGACCCAGTACTTC.

The V gene is TRBV5-1, the J gene TRBJ2-1; D is undetermined. Trimming stripped 2 bases from V and 9 bases from J, with 18 bases between. Germline CDR1 reads SGHRS; CDR2 reads YFSETQ. The CDR3 runs to 15 residues. CDR3 DNA sequence: TGCGCCAGCAGCTTCGGTGGTACGGTTTCGGGTGAGCAGTTCTTC. The encoded protein is CASSFGGTVSGEQFF.

Points on this clone: At one end the junction does not follow the germline gene, possibly because of a read error. The identical CDR3 is also encoded by other nucleotide sequences in the sample. V gene TRBV7-9 combines with J gene TRBJ2-7; 11 positions agree with TRBD2. Germline V gene lookup returns CDR1 SEHNR and CDR2 FQNEAQ (reference sequence). The CDR3 extends over 18 amino acids. CDR3 loop: CASSLAIISGRALYEQYF. Written as DNA, the CDR3 is TGTGCCAGCAGCCTAGCGATTATTAGCGGGAGGGCCTTATACGAGCAGTACTTC.

This clone came up a few times. V and J are TRBV5-1 and TRBJ2-7; the D call may be TRBD1 or TRBD2 (5 bases each). V was trimmed by 1 base and J by 3 bases, leaving 11 bases between them. CDR1 is SGHRS and CDR2 is YFSETQ in the germline V gene. The CDR3 length is 14 residues. The CDR3 reads CASSLRDGDYEQYF. As DNA, the CDR3 is TGCGCCAGCAGCTTGAGGGACGGAGACTACGAGCAGTACTTC.

V gene TRBV29-1 combines with J gene TRBJ2-7, with D unresolved. The CDR3 is 11 residues long. The germline CDR1 and CDR2 sequences are SQVTM and ANQGSEA. The ends were cut back, 6 bases at V and 6 bases at J, with 12 bases in the middle. As DNA, the CDR3 is TGCAGCGTCGGGCCATCTGCCGAGCAGTACTTC. It specifies CSVGPSAEQYF.

The genes are TRBV19 and TRBJ2-2, with TRBD1 matching 12 bases. The CDR3 extends over 16 amino acids. The junction had 6 bases not matched to a gene; V was cut back by 4 bases and J by 6 bases. The germline V gene has CDR1 LNHDA and CDR2 SQIVND (reference sequence). The CDR3 nucleotides are TGTGCCAGTAGTAAGGGACAGGGGGCGGTTCCCGGGGAGCTGTTTTTT. Its protein product is CASSKGQGAVPGELFF.

The chain couples TRBV7-9 to TRBJ2-2; no reliable D call. This CDR3 comprises 12 residues. Trimming removed 4 bases at V and 2 bases at J, with 2 bases between. CDR1 is SEHNR and CDR2 is FQNEAQ in the germline V gene (reference sequence). The CDR3 region is CASSYNTGELFF. The CDR3 DNA reads as TGTGCCAGCAGCTACAACACCGGGGAGCTGTTTTTT.

The chain recombines TRBV14 with TRBJ2-3; D possibly corresponds to TRBD2 (5 bases). The germline V and J ends were trimmed by 0 bases and 0 bases, with 10 bases remaining between them. CDR1 is SGHDN and CDR2 is FVKESK in the germline V gene. The CDR3 runs 16 residues. The DNA of the CDR3 is TGTGCCAGCAGCCAAGATCTCGGGGTGAGCACAGATACGCAGTATTTT. Translation: CASSQDLGVSTDTQYF.

This clone was picked up a small number of times. V gene TRBV3-1 (or the pseudogene TRBV3-2) combines with J gene TRBJ1-5, with D perhaps TRBD1 (5 bases). Germline V lookup: CDR1 LGHDT, CDR2 YNNKEL (reference sequence). The CDR3 contains 14 residues. Trimming left V 2 bases short and J 6 bases short, with 11 bases between. CDR3 sequence reads: CASSQTGGGQPQHF. Here the CDR3 DNA reads TGTGCCAGCAGCCAAACGGGGGGAGGTCAGCCCCAGCATTTT.

This clone was counted a single time. This chain's CDR3 is CASSLGRHNEQFF. The CDR3, as DNA: TGCGCCAGCAGCTTGGGTCGCCACAATGAGCAGTTCTTC. This chain connects TRBV5-1 to TRBJ2-1; no reliable D call. Germline CDR1 reads SGHRS; CDR2 reads YFSETQ. The CDR3 is 13 residues long. The germline V and J ends were trimmed by 0 bases and 5 bases, with 6 bases remaining between them.

In its sample, this clone was seen a few times. This chain connects TRBV24-1 to TRBJ2-3; the match to TRBD1 covers 10 bases. The germline V gene encodes CDR1 KGHDR and CDR2 SFDVKD. The CDR3 has 15 residues. V dropped 7 bases and J dropped 3; count of bases not matched to a gene: 6. The CDR3 DNA reads TGTGCCACCAGCCGACAGGGGGCAGAGACAGATACGCAGTATTTT. The encoded protein is CATSRQGAETDTQYF.

The rearrangement links TRBV21-1 to TRBJ2-2; the table's TRBD2 call for D was not verified on the DNA. TRBV21-1 is a pseudogene. CDR3 length equals 18 residues. CDR3 sequence (DNA): TGTGCCAGCAGCAAAGCGTGGGGGAGGGCCATCATCACCGGGGAGCTGTTTTTT. Residues: CASSKAWGRAIITGELFF.

The J gene is TRBJ1-2, the V gene TRBV29-1; a weak D match, TRBD1 (6 bases). V was shortened by 4 bases and J by 0 bases, with 18 bases between the two germline ends. The CDR3 covers 16 residues. Germline V lookup: CDR1 SQVTM, CDR2 ANQGSEA. CDR3 in DNA: TGCAGCGTTGTAGCGGGGGGGGACAATTCTAACTATGGCTACACCTTC. The encoded protein is CSVVAGGDNSNYGYTF.

The CDR3: CASTLGLAVGELFF. DNA for the CDR3: TGTGCCAGCACCCTGGGACTAGCCGTCGGGGAGCTGTTTTTT. The rearrangement links TRBV7-2 to TRBJ2-2; TRBD2 agrees at 9 bases. The CDR3 covers 14 residues. The V gene's germline CDR1 is SGHTA and CDR2 FQGNSA. V lost 7 bases to trimming and J lost 7 bases; unmatched junction nucleotides: 7.

V and J are TRBV2 and TRBJ1-1, with D unclear. The germline gives CDR1 SNHLY, CDR2 FYNNEI. This CDR3 spans 13 amino acids. Trimming took off 5 bases at V and 0 bases at J, with 7 bases between the two ends. CDR3 DNA: TGTGCCAGCAGTCGGGAAATGAACACTGAAGCTTTCTTT. The encoded protein is CASSREMNTEAFF.

This chain links TRBV30 with TRBJ2-3; D gene uncertain. Germline V lookup: CDR1 GTSNPN, CDR2 SVGIG (reference sequence). The V end was cut by 0 bases, the J end by 7 bases, with 8 bases between. This CDR3 contains 12 residues. CDR3 nucleotide sequence: TGTGCCTGGAGTGTCGCTGTCCATACGCAGTATTTT. Amino acids: CAWSVAVHTQYF.

This chain joins TRBV7-3 and TRBJ2-5; D is possibly TRBD2 (6 bases). The CDR3 loop spans 13 amino acids. The germline V gene has CDR1 SGHTA and CDR2 FQGTGA. The ends were cut back, 5 bases at V and 10 bases at J, with 17 bases in the middle. The CDR3 sequence: CASSPYHGRDQYF. As DNA, the CDR3 is TGTGCCAGCAGCCCGTATCATGGGCGGGACCAGTACTTC.

The chain links TRBV23-1 to TRBJ1-5, with TRBD1 as a possible D gene (5 bases). TRBV23-1 falls under the ORF class, with uncertain function. CDR3 length: 17 residues. V was cut by 0 bases and J by 0 bases, with 12 bases left in between. CDR3 bases: TGCGCCAGCAGTCAATCCGGGCGGGGGGATAGCAATCAGCCCCAGCATTTT. As protein: CASSQSGRGDSNQPQHF.

The J gene is TRBJ1-1, the V gene TRBV12-3 or TRBV12-4; D is uncertain. CDR3 length equals 13 residues. V lost 3 bases, J lost 5 bases, and 10 bases lay in between. The CDR3 sequence: CASSFPLGTEAFF. Here the CDR3 DNA reads TGTGCCAGCAGTTTCCCTCTTGGGACTGAAGCTTTCTTT.

This chain's CDR3 is CASSLVSSSYEQYF. The DNA of the CDR3 is TGCGCCAGCAGCCTGGTGTCGAGCTCCTACGAGCAGTACTTC. The chain uses TRBV5-1 and TRBJ2-7, with D uncertain. The CDR3 is made up of 14 amino acids. V lost 4 bases to trimming and J lost 0 bases, with 11 bases between them. Per germline, CDR1 SGHRS and CDR2 YFSETQ.

DNA for the CDR3: TGTGCCAGCAGCCAAGCCCCCTGGGGGGGCAATGAGCAGTTCTTC. It encodes CASSQAPWGGNEQFF. This chain links TRBV3-1 (or the pseudogene TRBV3-2) with TRBJ2-1; 7 bases line up with TRBD2. The germline CDR1 and CDR2 sequences are LGHDT and YNNKEL (reference sequence). The CDR3 is made up of 15 amino acids. Trimming took 1 base from V and 6 from J; bases not matched to a gene: 6.

The V call is TRBV2, the J call TRBJ2-1, with D perhaps matching TRBD2 (7 bases). CDR1 and CDR2 from the germline V gene are SNHLY and FYNNEI. The germline V and J ends were trimmed by 7 bases and 10 bases, with 17 bases remaining between them. This CDR3 has 13 amino acids. Here the CDR3 reads CASTLAQGGEQFF. The CDR3 coding sequence is TGTGCCAGCACACTAGCGCAAGGGGGGGAGCAGTTCTTC.

The chain is built from TRBV24-1 and TRBJ1-2, with unresolved D. The CDR3 has 14 amino acids. The germline V gene has CDR1 KGHDR and CDR2 SFDVKD. With 3 bases removed from V and 6 bases from J, the gap between germline ends came to 13 bases. The CDR3 coding sequence is TGTGCCACCAGTGATCCCGGCTCTGAGGATGGCTACACCTTC. This translates into CATSDPGSEDGYTF.

This chain joins TRBV23-1 and TRBJ2-2, with a possible D match to TRBD1 (5 bases). TRBV23-1 is flagged as an ORF with uncertain function. V lost 4 bases and J lost 1, with 13 bases in between. The CDR3 is 16 amino acids. CDR3 in amino acids: CASSRAGKKNTGELFF. The DNA of the CDR3 is TGCGCCAGCAGTCGGGCAGGGAAGAAGAACACCGGGGAGCTGTTTTTT.

There are a few counts of this clone. The chain joins TRBV7-9 to TRBJ2-1, with D possibly TRBD1 on 12 matching bases. V was shortened by 5 bases and J by 0 bases, with 38 bases between the two germline ends. The CDR3 sequence is 24 residues long. Germline V lookup: CDR1 SEHNR, CDR2 FQNEAQ (reference sequence). CDR3 amino acids: CASSTNRDRGHSGRAQSSYNEQFF. CDR3 in DNA: TGTGCCAGCAGCACTAACCGGGACAGGGGGCATAGCGGGAGGGCCCAGAGCTCCTACAATGAGCAGTTCTTC.

The V and J genes are TRBV9 and TRBJ2-7; a possible D gene is TRBD1 (6 bases). The CDR3 consists of 14 residues. Deletions cut 4 bases from V and 5 bases from J, with 16 bases between. Germline loops: CDR1 SGDLS, CDR2 YYNGEE. The CDR3 is CASSPQTGHDEQYF. As DNA, the CDR3 is TGTGCCAGCAGCCCGCAGACAGGCCACGACGAGCAGTACTTC.

V is TRBV30 and J is TRBJ2-7; maybe TRBD1 (6 bases). Germline V gene data show CDR1 as GTSNPN and CDR2 as SVGIG (reference sequence). CDR3 length equals 12 residues. The V end was cut by 3 bases, the J end by 4 bases, with 10 bases between. The CDR3 is CAWSPGQYEQYF. As DNA, the CDR3 is TGTGCCTGGAGCCCCGGACAGTACGAGCAGTACTTC.